This T cell receptor (beta chain) was identified during a study of T cells after posttransplantation cyclophosphamide. The CDR3 is 15 amino acids. The V segment lost 3 bases and the J segment 2 bases; nucleotides outside the gene matches: 5. Looked up from germline, CDR1 is SGDLS and CDR2 is YYNGEE. Using immunoSEQ multiplex PCR, the repertoire was profiled, and TCRdb retains in-frame clones only, with some absent. Seen here are around 66,000 clones, just over 90% observed once, and the top ten hold roughly 3%. This clone was detected once. The antigen is not known. Peripheral blood was collected from the related graft donor on the marrow donation day. Findings and limits, study-wide: After PTCy, TRB diversity resembled that of CNI/methotrexate controls. Donor CD8+ memory clones often dominated recipient blood repertoires at later times. TRB overlap between skin or GI tissue T cells and blood was limited.

The genes are TRBV9 and TRBJ2-5, with 9 bases lining up with TRBD2. This TCR derives from a woman under 40 in good health and a related stem cell transplant donor. Sequencing input: PBMCs. The CDR3 protein is CASSGGTSRQETQYF. The CDR3 region has the DNA TGTGCCAGCAGCGGAGGGACTAGCCGGCAAGAGACCCAGTACTTC. Full variable domain (remainder filled in from reference TRBV9 and TRBJ2-5): DSGVTQTPKHLITATGQRVTLRCSPRSGDLSVYWYQQSLDQGLQFLIQYYNGEERAKGNILERFSAQQFPDLHSELNLSSLELGDSALYFCASSGGTSRQETQYFGPGTRLLVL.